The clone carrying this TCR beta chain was counted ten times or more. The antigen is not known. Three nested ARM-PCR rounds with V-beta and C-beta primers built TCRB libraries. Unique molecular identifiers were not described for the libraries. TCRdb reanalysed the multiplex PCR reads using MiXCR and keeps one entry per CDR3 protein. The sample comprises some 14,000 distinct CDR3 sequences, about 69% of which are singletons, and roughly 50% rests with the top ten. The data are from a study of tumor-infiltrating lymphocytes in glioblastoma multiforme. General observations from the study: Just one glioblastoma patient contributed to the TCR-mutation comparison. Functional subtype sorting of these T cells was not performed. Unequal TCR RNA per T cell might skew measured clone sizes.

Germline CDR1 GTSNPN, CDR2 SVGIG (reference sequence). The CDR3 extends over 14 amino acids. Between the trimmed V and J ends, which lost 3 bases and 6 bases, there was a span of 17 bases. The sequenced sample was brain tumor tissue. The source is a male donor with glioblastoma. The rearrangement links TRBV30 to TRBJ1-2, with D tentatively TRBD1 (6 bases). The CDR3 sequence: CAWRSGGAVNGYTF. The DNA for the CDR3 is TGTGCCTGGAGGTCTGGGGGCGCGGTGAATGGCTACACCTTC.